This note documents a single T cell receptor (beta chain) sequence. This specimen belongs to a study of technical replicates of blood from a few donors. V lost 1 base to trimming and J lost 0 bases, with 10 bases between them. Per germline, CDR1 SGHVS and CDR2 FQNEAQ. This CDR3 contains 16 residues. Profiled with immunoSEQ multiplex PCR; TCRdb holds only in-frame clones, not every one. The sample has some 80,000 clones; roughly 90% are singletons. This chain uses TRBV7-8 with TRBJ1-3; D gene unclear. The sample consisted of T cells isolated from PBMCs. This clonotype was obtained from a human donor in good health. The CDR3 DNA reads TGTGCCAGCAGCTTAGTGGCGGCTGACTCTGGAAACACCATATATTTT. It encodes CASSLVAADSGNTIYF.